The 30 T cell receptor beta chains reported below all come from one sample, sequenced in a study of T cells in Graves' hyperthyroidism and ophthalmopathy. RNA transcripts served as the template for amplifying TCR beta CDR3 regions. HTBI primers drove first-round RT-PCR of the TCR CDR3. TCRdb reprocessed the multiplex PCR reads with MiXCR, giving one entry per CDR3 protein. In the table there are about 610,000 distinct CDR3 sequences, around 16% of which are singletons. Sequences were obtained from blood. These receptor sequences come from a woman in her thirties or forties with Graves' ophthalmopathy.

J is TRBJ1-2 and V is TRBV20-1; D remains ambiguous. The CDR3 is 14 amino acids. Germline loops: CDR1 DFQATT, CDR2 SNEGSKA (reference sequence). Trimming removed 4 bases from V and 4 bases from J, with 16 bases in between. This CDR3 reads CSATVGINGYGYTF. In DNA, the CDR3 is TGCAGTGCTACCGTGGGCATTAATGGCTATGGCTACACCTTC.

This clonotype has more than one count but fewer than ten. The chain employs TRBV4-1 and TRBJ1-1; D is possibly TRBD1 (5 bases). Germline V gene data show CDR1 as MGHRA and CDR2 as YSYEKL. V was trimmed by 0 bases and J by 0 bases, leaving 17 bases between them. CDR3 length equals 18 residues. The CDR3 protein is CASSQEARPSTVNTEAFF. CDR3 DNA sequence: TGCGCCAGCAGCCAAGAAGCAAGGCCGTCGACAGTGAACACTGAAGCTTTCTTT.

In its sample, this clonotype was seen many times. This chain connects TRBV18 to TRBJ1-1; D is undetermined. Germline V gene sequence: CDR1 KGHSH, CDR2 LQKENI. Trimming removed 3 bases from V and 0 bases from J, with 8 bases in between. This CDR3 is built from 14 residues. CDR3 loop: CASSPGWVNTEAFF. The CDR3 DNA follows: TGTGCCAGCTCACCGGGGTGGGTGAACACTGAAGCTTTCTTT. The variable domain in full, with the rest retrieved from reference TRBV18 and TRBJ1-1, is NAGVMQNPRHLVRRRGQEARLRCSPMKGHSHVYWYRQLPEEGLKFMVYLQKENIIDESGMPKERFSAEFPKEGPSILRIQQVVRGDSAAYFCASSPGWVNTEAFFGQGTRLTVV.

This clonotype was observed at least ten times. V and J are TRBV18 and TRBJ1-1; unclear D gene. Trimming left V 2 bases short and J 1 base short, with 5 bases between. The CDR3 has 13 residues. CDR1 and CDR2 from the germline V gene are KGHSH and LQKENI. CDR3: CASSPNANTEAFF. The DNA for the CDR3 is TGTGCCAGCTCACCAAACGCGAACACTGAAGCTTTCTTT.

This clonotype was observed many times. The chain joins TRBV7-8 to TRBJ1-1, with D maybe TRBD1 (6 bases). This CDR3 has 15 amino acids. In germline, CDR1 is SGHVS, CDR2 FQNEAQ. Trimming shortened V by 4 bases and J by 3 bases, and 15 bases separated the two germline ends. The CDR3 protein is CASSSQGSIDTEAFF. The DNA of the CDR3 is TGTGCCAGCAGCTCACAGGGAAGTATAGACACTGAAGCTTTCTTT.

This clonotype has ten or more counts. The chain combines TRBV18 with TRBJ2-7; D may be TRBD2 (5 bases). V was trimmed by 2 bases and J by 0 bases, leaving 14 bases between them. The germline V gene has CDR1 KGHSH and CDR2 LQKENI. CDR3 length: 16 amino acids. The CDR3 coding sequence is TGTGCCAGCTCACCAGCGAGGGCCCGGAGCTCCTACGAGCAGTACTTC. It codes for CASSPARARSSYEQYF.

This clonotype was counted a few times. This rearrangement joins TRBV7-3 to TRBJ2-3, with TRBD2 matching over 14 bases. Germline-derived CDR1 and CDR2 are SGHTA and FQGTGA. V was pared by 2 bases and J by 7 bases, with 11 bases of the junction left unmatched. The CDR3 runs to 18 residues. For the CDR3, the DNA is TGTGCCAGCAGCTTAGTGGCGGGGACTAGCGGGAGTATAAATACGCAGTATTTT. It codes for CASSLVAGTSGSINTQYF.

There are a few counts of this clonotype. The rearrangement links TRBV20-1 to TRBJ1-6; 7 nucleotides line up with TRBD1. Germline CDR1 and CDR2: DFQATT and SNEGSKA (reference sequence). The CDR3 is made up of 15 amino acids. V shed 6 bases and J 0 bases; nucleotides not matched to a gene: 5. The CDR3 DNA reads as TGCAGTGCAACTGACAGGGCCTCCTATAATTCACCCCTCCACTTT. Translation gives CSATDRASYNSPLHF.

The chain combines TRBV10-2 with TRBJ2-7; D is perhaps TRBD2 (5 bases). The germline CDR1 and CDR2 sequences are WSHSY and SAAADI. This CDR3 contains 12 residues. Deletions cut 7 bases from V and 5 bases from J, with 12 bases between. CDR3 nucleotide sequence: TGCGCCAGCAAGTCCCCCGGGAACGAGCAGTACTTC. This codes for CASKSPGNEQYF.

This clonotype was recorded at least ten times. The genes are TRBV7-9 and TRBJ1-4; no definite D call. Germline-derived CDR1 and CDR2 are SEHNR and FQNEAQ (reference sequence). The CDR3 runs to 14 residues. The V end was cut by 4 bases, the J end by 5 bases, with 11 bases between. The CDR3 coding sequence is TGTGCCAGCAGCTCCAGTTCTACCAATGAAAAACTGTTTTTT. It specifies CASSSSSTNEKLFF.

This clonotype was found many times. The V and J genes are TRBV12-3 or TRBV12-4 and TRBJ2-6, with 8 bases fitting TRBD1. The CDR3 is made up of 17 amino acids. With V trimmed by 6 bases and J by 0 bases, 7 bases remained unmatched. As DNA, the CDR3 is TGTGCCAGCAGCCCCGGGACAGGCAACTCTGGGGCCAACGTCCTGACTTTC. Translated, it gives CASSPGTGNSGANVLTF.

There are many counts of this clonotype. This chain links TRBV5-1 with TRBJ1-2; D is unclear. Germline V gene lookup returns CDR1 SGHRS and CDR2 YFSETQ. The CDR3 contains 12 residues. Trimming removed 5 bases at V and 6 bases at J, with 11 bases between. The CDR3 region is CASREGKDGYTF. The DNA of the CDR3 is TGCGCCAGCAGGGAAGGGAAGGATGGCTACACCTTC.

The V and J genes are TRBV24-1 and TRBJ2-3; 8 bases line up with TRBD1. The CDR3 totals 14 residues. Losses at the gene ends were 9 bases for V and 1 base for J; bases not matched to a gene: 5. The germline V gene encodes CDR1 KGHDR and CDR2 SFDVKD. The CDR3 sequence: CATGGTGRTDTQYF. The CDR3 DNA follows: TGTGCCACCGGCGGGACAGGACGCACAGATACGCAGTATTTT.

The rearrangement links TRBV27 to TRBJ2-3, with 7 bases lining up with TRBD2. The germline gives CDR1 MNHEY, CDR2 SMNVEV (reference sequence). Trimming cost V 8 bases and J 0 bases; bases outside gene matches: 5. This CDR3 is 14 amino acids long. The CDR3 loop reads CASGGGLSTDTQYF. The CDR3 DNA follows: TGTGCCAGCGGGGGGGGACTAAGCACAGATACGCAGTATTTT.

J is TRBJ2-2 and V is TRBV3-1; D not certain. This CDR3 has 16 residues. Germline V gene sequence: CDR1 LGHDT, CDR2 YNNKEL (reference sequence). Trimming took 5 bases from V and 5 from J, leaving 18 bases between them. The CDR3 nucleotides read TGTGCCAGCAGCACCCGACATCTACGTGGGACCGGGGAGCTGTTTTTT. Its protein is CASSTRHLRGTGELFF.

The chain uses TRBV11-2 and TRBJ2-7; TRBD2 aligns across 8 bases. The J segment lost 2 bases and the V segment lost 4 bases, leaving 7 bases of the junction unmatched. Germline V CDR1 and CDR2: SGHAT, FQNNGV. This CDR3 is built from 15 residues. The CDR3 coding sequence is TGTGCCAGCAGCTCCTTAGCGGGAAAGACCTACGAGCAGTACTTC. Protein product: CASSSLAGKTYEQYF.

The sample holds a few counts of this clonotype. The V call is TRBV11-2, the J call TRBJ1-6, with a weak D call TRBD1 (5 bases). Germline V lookup: CDR1 SGHAT, CDR2 FQNNGV. This CDR3 is built from 15 residues. V was cut by 6 bases and J by 7 bases, with 16 bases left in between. CDR3 DNA: TGTGCCAGCAGGGTCCAGGGTGTTAGAAATTCACCCCTCCACTTT. The encoded protein is CASRVQGVRNSPLHF.

This CDR3 reads CASSYSAGGELDTQYF. CDR3 nucleotide sequence: TGTGCCAGCAGTTACTCCGCAGGGGGCGAGTTAGATACGCAGTATTTT. The V call is TRBV6-5, the J call TRBJ2-3, with 8 bases fitting TRBD1. The CDR3 totals 16 residues. V shed 0 bases, J shed 5 bases, and the junction held 7 bases outside the gene matches. Germline CDR1 MNHEY, CDR2 SVGAGI.

This clonotype was seen at least ten times. The genes are TRBV30 and TRBJ2-2; D ambiguous. This CDR3 has 15 residues. V was pared by 3 bases and J by 0 bases, with 11 bases between. CDR1 is GTSNPN, CDR2 SVGIG, per germline (reference sequence). This chain's CDR3 is CAWSGTNTNTGELFF. The CDR3 DNA reads TGTGCCTGGAGCGGAACAAACACGAACACCGGGGAGCTGTTTTTT. Variable domain in full (rest from reference TRBV30 and TRBJ2-2): SQTIHQWPATLVQPVGSPLSLECTVEGTSNPNLYWYRQAAGRGLQLLFYSVGIGQISSEVPQNLSASRPQDRQFILSSKKLLLSDSGFYLCAWSGTNTNTGELFFGEGSRLTVL.

Ten or more counts support this clonotype. The CDR3 protein is CASGVLQETQYF. The DNA for the CDR3 is TGTGCCAGCGGGGTCCTACAAGAGACCCAGTACTTC. This rearrangement joins TRBV2 to TRBJ2-5; D unresolved. Between the trimmed V and J ends, which lost 8 bases and 2 bases, there was a span of 9 bases. The CDR3 loop spans 12 amino acids. Germline CDR1 and CDR2: SNHLY and FYNNEI.

This clonotype was seen a few times. The chain has TRBV12-5 and TRBJ1-5; no clear D. V lost 2 bases and J 5 bases, leaving 4 bases between the germline ends. The CDR3 runs 12 residues. Germline V lookup: CDR1 LGHNT, CDR2 FRNRAP. The CDR3 region is CASGLPDQPQHF. In DNA form, the CDR3 reads TGTGCTAGTGGTTTGCCTGATCAGCCCCAGCATTTT.

Concerning this clonotype itself: Being one base from a much bigger clone, this may be a read error. The rearrangement uses TRBV2 and TRBJ2-5, with 8 bases identical to TRBD1. The germline V gene has CDR1 SNHLY and CDR2 FYNNEI. The CDR3 length is 16 residues. CDR3 protein: CASSLLGGRGQETRYF. CDR3 nucleotides: TGTGCCAGCAGCCTACTGGGGGGCAGGGGGCAAGAGACCCGGTACTTC.

This clonotype came up a few times. A read error may explain this, as a much larger clone is one base away. This chain uses TRBV3-1 with TRBJ2-2, with 14 positions matching TRBD2. The CDR3 covers 16 residues. CDR1 LGHDT and CDR2 YNNKEL come from the germline V gene (reference sequence). Written as DNA, the CDR3 is TGTGCCAGCAGCCGGGGACTAGCGGGAGTCACCGGGGAGCCGTTTTTT. This gives the protein CASSRGLAGVTGEPFF.

Only one count was recorded for this clonotype. Germline is not matched at one junction end, which may reflect a read error. This chain joins TRBV6-1 and TRBJ1-2; no firm D call. The length of the CDR3 is 13 residues. Per germline, CDR1 MNHNS and CDR2 SASEGT. This CDR3 is CASREGLAYGYTF. In DNA form, the CDR3 reads TGTGCCAGCAGGGAAGGTTTGGCTTATGGCTACACCTTC.

This clonotype appeared once. A read error may be the cause here, since a much bigger clone is one base away. The chain is built from TRBV6-2 or TRBV6-3 and TRBJ1-1, with a possible D match to TRBD1 (6 bases). Trimming took off 11 bases at V and 0 bases at J, with 13 bases between the two ends. Germline lookup yields CDR1 MNHEY and CDR2 SVGEGT. The CDR3 is 13 residues long. As DNA, the CDR3 is TGTGCCGGCACCCCAGGGGTGAACACTGAAGCTTTCTTT. This translates into CAGTPGVNTEAFF.

This clonotype was seen repeatedly, ten times or more. The chain has TRBV3-1 and TRBJ1-2, with a tentative D call TRBD1 (5 bases). This CDR3 has 14 amino acids. Germline CDR1 LGHDT, CDR2 YNNKEL (reference sequence). Trimming removed 1 base from V and 4 bases from J, with 10 bases in between. The CDR3 loop reads CASSQVPRAYGYTF. Here the CDR3 DNA reads TGTGCCAGCAGCCAAGTCCCCAGGGCCTATGGCTACACCTTC.

At least ten counts were recorded for this clonotype. V is TRBV2 and J is TRBJ2-2; 10 bases map to TRBD2. This CDR3 comprises 15 residues. Germline assignment: CDR1 SNHLY and CDR2 FYNNEI. V gave up 6 bases and J gave up 5 bases; unmatched junction bases: 6. The CDR3 DNA is TGTGCCAGCAGCCTAGCGGGAGAGTGGACCGGGGAGCTGTTTTTT. Its translation is CASSLAGEWTGELFF.

Only a few counts were recorded for this clonotype. The genes are TRBV4-1 and TRBJ1-5; a weak D match, TRBD1 (6 bases). In germline, CDR1 is MGHRA, CDR2 YSYEKL. The CDR3 contains 17 residues. The ends were cut back, 1 base at V and 1 base at J, with 14 bases in the middle. This CDR3 reads CASSQGPGGASNQPQHF. CDR3 coding DNA: TGCGCCAGCAGCCAAGGTCCCGGGGGGGCGAGCAATCAGCCCCAGCATTTT.

This clonotype was recorded many times. The genes are TRBV19 and TRBJ1-5, with D perhaps matching TRBD1 (5 bases). Trimming left V 7 bases short and J 4 bases short, with 14 bases between. The CDR3 covers 14 residues. Germline V gene sequence: CDR1 LNHDA, CDR2 SQIVND (reference sequence). CDR3 amino acids: CASTSGARNQPQHF. Written as DNA, the CDR3 is TGTGCCAGTACGAGCGGGGCTAGGAATCAGCCCCAGCATTTT.

The table lists this clonotype with a few counts. This chain connects TRBV29-1 to TRBJ2-3; TRBD1 aligns across 7 bases. This CDR3 region has 14 residues. Per germline, CDR1 SQVTM and CDR2 ANQGSEA. The CDR3 loop is CSGLTGYGTDTQYF. For the CDR3, the DNA is TGCAGTGGGTTGACAGGGTACGGAACAGATACGCAGTATTTT.